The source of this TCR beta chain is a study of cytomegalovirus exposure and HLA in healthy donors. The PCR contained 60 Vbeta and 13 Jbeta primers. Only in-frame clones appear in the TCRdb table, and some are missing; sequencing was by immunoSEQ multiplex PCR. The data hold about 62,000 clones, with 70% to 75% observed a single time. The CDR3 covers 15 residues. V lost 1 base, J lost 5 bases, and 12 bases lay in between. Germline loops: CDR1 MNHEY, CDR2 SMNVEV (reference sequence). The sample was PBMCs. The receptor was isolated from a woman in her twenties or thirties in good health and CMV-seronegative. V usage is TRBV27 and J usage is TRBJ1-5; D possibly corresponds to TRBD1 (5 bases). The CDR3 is CASSLFPGKDQPQHF. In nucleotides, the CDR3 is TGTGCCAGCAGTTTATTTCCAGGGAAGGATCAGCCCCAGCATTTT.